This entry lists 28 T cell receptor beta chains sequenced from one sample in a study of cytomegalovirus exposure and HLA in healthy donors. Primers for the PCR totalled 60 Vbeta and 13 Jbeta. Data came from immunoSEQ multiplex PCR; TCRdb stores just in-frame clones and leaves some out. The sample lists fewer than 200,000 clones, roughly 80% occurring once. The sequenced sample was PBMCs. The receptors were sampled from a woman in her thirties in good health and CMV-seropositive.

The rearrangement joins TRBV19 to TRBJ1-1; D gene unclear. This CDR3 region has 13 residues. V dropped 4 bases and J dropped 0 bases, with 6 bases sitting between them. Germline V gene data show CDR1 as LNHDA and CDR2 as SQIVND (reference sequence). The CDR3 sequence is CASSNEVNTEAFF. The CDR3 coding sequence is TGTGCCAGTAGTAACGAGGTGAACACTGAAGCTTTCTTT.

The rearrangement uses TRBV30 and TRBJ1-3; D is unclear. This CDR3 region has 20 residues. V was cut by 0 bases and J by 0 bases, with 24 bases left in between. Germline loops: CDR1 GTSNPN, CDR2 SVGIG (reference sequence). Written as DNA, the CDR3 is TGTGCCTGGAGTGTACTGGGGAAGATCTCTCAGCGGTACTCTGGAAACACCATATATTTT. Translated: CAWSVLGKISQRYSGNTIYF.

This clone came up a few times. The DNA for the CDR3 is TGCAGCGTTGCACACGGACAGGATCAGCCCCAGCATTTT. Its translation is CSVAHGQDQPQHF. The V call is TRBV29-1, the J call TRBJ1-5, with 7 bases identical to TRBD1. V lost 4 bases and J lost 5; bases outside the gene matches: 5. Germline V gives CDR1 SQVTM, CDR2 ANQGSEA. The CDR3 loop spans 13 amino acids. Combining the CDR3 with reference TRBV29-1 and TRBJ1-5 gives the whole variable domain SAVISQKPSRDICQRGTSLTIQCQVDSQVTMMFWYRQQPGQSLTLIATANQGSEATYESGFVIDKFPISRPNLTFSTLTVSNMSPEDSSIYLCSVAHGQDQPQHFGDGTRLSIL.

V usage is TRBV21-1 and J usage is TRBJ2-7; the tabulated D call, TRBD1, remains unverified against the DNA. TRBV21-1 is a documented pseudogene. CDR3 length equals 16 residues. The CDR3 reads CASSSEGDRGRNEQYF. CDR3 bases: TGTGCCAGCAGCTCCGAAGGGGACAGGGGGCGCAACGAGCAGTACTTC.

This clone has a single count. The V gene is TRBV9, the J gene TRBJ1-2; maybe TRBD1 (5 bases). Germline CDR1 SGDLS, CDR2 YYNGEE. The V and J ends lost 3 bases and 4 bases respectively, with 16 bases between them. The CDR3 length is 15 residues. CDR3 nucleotide sequence: TGTGCCAGCAGCGAAGGAGGGGTATTATTCTATGGCTACACCTTC. This translates into CASSEGGVLFYGYTF.

The gene calls are TRBV10-2 and TRBJ2-7; the D is unclear. The germline gives CDR1 WSHSY, CDR2 SAAADI. Trimming pared 8 bases from V and 5 bases from J, leaving 7 bases between. This CDR3 has 10 amino acids. The CDR3 DNA is TGCGCCAGCTTCCTTCACGAGCAGTACTTC. This sequence encodes CASFLHEQYF.

The gene calls are TRBV4-2 and TRBJ2-7; 8 bases are shared with TRBD2. With 1 base clipped from V and 0 bases from J, the junction kept 14 bases outside the gene matches. The CDR3 is made up of 19 amino acids. CDR1 LGHNA and CDR2 YNFKEQ come from the germline V gene. CDR3: CASSQGTPSSSGPSYEQYF. The CDR3 DNA reads TGTGCCAGCAGCCAAGGGACACCTTCCTCTAGCGGGCCCTCCTACGAGCAGTACTTC.

This chain connects TRBV5-4 to TRBJ1-3; no clear D. The CDR3 is made up of 15 amino acids. V was pared by 0 bases and J by 0 bases, with 7 bases between. Germline CDR1 reads SGHNT; CDR2 reads YYREEE (reference sequence). CDR3 protein: CASSLGHHSGNTIYF. The CDR3 DNA reads TGTGCCAGCAGCTTGGGACACCACTCTGGAAACACCATATATTTT.

The J gene is TRBJ2-3, the V gene TRBV7-8, with 12 bases identical to TRBD2. With 5 bases clipped from V and 3 bases from J, the junction kept 6 bases outside the gene matches. The CDR3 is 16 residues long. Germline values: CDR1 SGHVS, CDR2 FQNEAQ. As DNA, the CDR3 is TGTGCCAGCAGCCCAAGACTAGCGGGGGTAACAGATACGCAGTATTTT. Translated, it gives CASSPRLAGVTDTQYF.

The chain couples TRBV19 to TRBJ2-7; TRBD1 aligns across 12 bases. CDR1 and CDR2 from the germline V gene are LNHDA and SQIVND (reference sequence). The junction had 4 bases not matched to a gene; V was cut back by 3 bases and J by 4 bases. The CDR3 runs 15 residues. Here the CDR3 DNA reads TGTGCCAGTAGTATCGGGACAGGGGGCTGGTACGAGCAGTACTTC. Amino acid sequence: CASSIGTGGWYEQYF.

This chain joins TRBV7-2 and TRBJ1-2, with D tentatively TRBD1 (5 bases). Looked up from germline, CDR1 is SGHTA and CDR2 is FQGNSA. V lost 1 base and J 7 bases, leaving 10 bases between the germline ends. The CDR3 runs 13 residues. CDR3 in amino acids: CASSLGGGGGYTF. Written as DNA, the CDR3 is TGTGCCAGCAGCTTAGGGGGCGGTGGTGGCTACACCTTC.

The V and J genes are TRBV5-1 and TRBJ2-5; TRBD2 matches 11 bases. Germline V gene lookup returns CDR1 SGHRS and CDR2 YFSETQ. Trimming cost V 0 bases and J 7 bases; bases outside gene matches: 5. The CDR3 extends over 15 amino acids. CDR3 loop: CASSLELAGAGTQYF. CDR3 nucleotide sequence: TGCGCCAGCAGCTTGGAACTAGCGGGGGCTGGGACCCAGTACTTC.

The V call is TRBV7-9, the J call TRBJ2-7; possible D gene TRBD2, 6 bases. Trimming shortened V by 1 base and J by 7 bases, and 11 bases separated the two germline ends. The length of the CDR3 is 13 residues. CDR1 is SEHNR, CDR2 FQNEAQ, per germline (reference sequence). CDR3 protein: CASSLGTKGEQYF. The CDR3, as DNA: TGTGCCAGCAGCTTAGGGACTAAGGGAGAGCAGTACTTC.

This sequence joins TRBV5-3 and TRBJ2-1, with 10 bases that match TRBD1. TRBV5-3 is classed as an ORF, of uncertain function. The CDR3 has 17 residues. V dropped 4 bases and J dropped 15; count of bases not matched to a gene: 22. CDR3 nucleotides: TGTGCCAGAAGCGTAGACAGGGGGCCCGGGGCCATCCTCCTGCCGTTCTTC. Residues: CARSVDRGPGAILLPFF.

The chain combines TRBV7-2 with TRBJ1-1, with a possible D match to TRBD1 (5 bases). Trimming took 2 bases from V and 6 from J, leaving 13 bases between them. The germline CDR1 and CDR2 sequences are SGHTA and FQGNSA. The CDR3 has 14 amino acids. This CDR3 is CASSLWGVNAEAFF. Written as DNA, the CDR3 is TGTGCCAGCAGCTTATGGGGGGTAAACGCTGAAGCTTTCTTT. Supplemented by reference TRBV7-2 and TRBJ1-1, the full variable domain reads GAGVSQSPSNKVTEKGKDVELRCDPISGHTALYWYRQSLGQGLEFLIYFQGNSAPDKSGLPSDRFSAERTGGSVSTLTIQRTQQEDSAVYLCASSLWGVNAEAFFGQGTRLTVV.

J is TRBJ2-7 and V is TRBV10-3; D may be TRBD1 (6 bases). This CDR3 comprises 13 residues. Deletions cut 10 bases from V and 2 bases from J, with 15 bases between. Germline lookup yields CDR1 ENHRY and CDR2 SYGVKD. CDR3 loop: CATTPGHTYEQYF. The CDR3 DNA reads as TGTGCCACCACGCCGGGACACACCTACGAGCAGTACTTC.

Remarks on this clone: Other DNA sequences in this specimen translate into the identical CDR3. The CDR3 loop is CSVAGTAYGYTF. DNA for the CDR3: TGCAGCGTGGCCGGGACAGCCTATGGCTACACCTTC. This chain links TRBV29-1 with TRBJ1-2; 7 bases are shared with TRBD1. V trimming: 6 bases; J trimming: 4 bases; junction bases outside the gene matches: 5. The CDR3 covers 12 residues. CDR1 is SQVTM and CDR2 is ANQGSEA in the germline V gene.

The chain joins TRBV30 to TRBJ1-1; 8 positions agree with TRBD1. The CDR3 is 14 residues long. The J segment lost 8 bases and the V segment lost 2 bases, leaving 10 bases of the junction unmatched. CDR1 and CDR2 (germline): GTSNPN, SVGIG (reference sequence). The chain's CDR3 is CAWSPRTGWAEAFF. The CDR3 bases are TGTGCCTGGAGTCCTCGGACAGGGTGGGCCGAAGCTTTCTTT.

The genes are TRBV6-6 and TRBJ2-5, with 11 bases identical to TRBD2. The CDR3 totals 15 residues. V lost 6 bases, J lost 5 bases, and 8 bases stayed unmatched. Germline V CDR1 and CDR2: MNHNY, SVGAGI (reference sequence). The CDR3 nucleotides are TGTGCCAGCAGCCCGGTAGCGGGGGGGCACGAGACCCAGTACTTC. Translating it yields CASSPVAGGHETQYF.

V and J are TRBV4-2 and TRBJ1-5; unclear D gene. The CDR3 length is 14 residues. Trimming left V 1 base short and J 6 bases short, with 10 bases between. Germline CDR1 and CDR2: LGHNA and YNFKEQ. The CDR3 here is CASSQGAVRQPQHF. The DNA of the CDR3 is TGTGCCAGCAGCCAAGGGGCAGTTCGTCAGCCCCAGCATTTT.

This chain connects TRBV9 to TRBJ2-5, with 7 bases identical to TRBD2. V gave up 0 bases and J gave up 7 bases; unmatched junction bases: 6. Germline-derived CDR1 and CDR2 are SGDLS and YYNGEE. The CDR3 runs 14 residues. The DNA of the CDR3 is TGTGCCAGCAGCGTAGAAGCGGGGCTGGGGACCCAGTACTTC. This codes for CASSVEAGLGTQYF.

This chain uses TRBV28 with TRBJ2-5; TRBD1 matches 7 bases. The CDR3 extends over 13 amino acids. The V segment lost 6 bases and the J segment 1 base; nucleotides outside the gene matches: 2. Germline-derived CDR1 and CDR2 are MDHEN and SYDVKM. DNA for the CDR3: TGTGCCAGCAGGGGACAGCCCCAAGAGACCCAGTACTTC. It is translated as CASRGQPQETQYF.

Concerning this clone: Other DNA variants within this sample encode the same CDR3. The chain has TRBV4-2 and TRBJ2-7, with D tentatively TRBD2 (7 bases). CDR3 length: 14 amino acids. The V end was cut by 1 base, the J end by 4 bases, with 11 bases between. CDR1 and CDR2 from the germline V gene are LGHNA and YNFKEQ. The CDR3 sequence: CASSQGGGGYEQYF. The CDR3 nucleotides are TGTGCCAGCAGCCAAGGCGGGGGCGGGTACGAGCAGTACTTC.

J is TRBJ1-2 and V is TRBV9, with 9 bases identical to TRBD1. Germline trimming cut 0 bases from V and 5 bases from J; bases unmatched to any gene: 8. The CDR3 is 16 residues long. CDR1 is SGDLS, CDR2 YYNGEE, per germline. CDR3 DNA sequence: TGTGCCAGCAGCGTAGGTTTTACAGGGGGCGGTTATGGCTACACCTTC. It translates to CASSVGFTGGGYGYTF.

The genes are TRBV4-3 and TRBJ1-6; unclear D gene. This CDR3 contains 15 residues. Germline V gene sequence: CDR1 LGHNA, CDR2 YSLEER. V was trimmed by 1 base and J by 6 bases, leaving 10 bases between them. For the CDR3, the DNA is TGCGCCAGCAGCCAAGCGGCAGGAATTAATTCACCCCTCCACTTT. Its translation is CASSQAAGINSPLHF.

This sequence joins TRBV9 and TRBJ2-3; perhaps TRBD1 as D (6 bases). Germline V CDR1 and CDR2: SGDLS, YYNGEE. CDR3 length equals 15 residues. Between the trimmed V and J ends, which lost 3 bases and 6 bases, there was a span of 17 bases. DNA of the CDR3: TGTGCCAGCAGCGCCCAGGGGCTCTCTGGCGATACGCAGTATTTT. This encodes CASSAQGLSGDTQYF. The entire variable domain, with the rest obtained from reference TRBV9 and TRBJ2-3, is as follows: DSGVTQTPKHLITATGQRVTLRCSPRSGDLSVYWYQQSLDQGLQFLIQYYNGEERAKGNILERFSAQQFPDLHSELNLSSLELGDSALYFCASSAQGLSGDTQYFGPGTRLTVL.

The V gene is TRBV9, the J gene TRBJ2-6; a weak D match, TRBD1 (5 bases). The length of the CDR3 is 18 residues. CDR1 and CDR2 (germline): SGDLS, YYNGEE. V lost 0 bases and J lost 0, with 13 bases in between. The CDR3: CASSVGGRASSGANVLTF. In DNA, the CDR3 is TGTGCCAGCAGCGTAGGGGGCAGGGCTAGCTCTGGGGCCAACGTCCTGACTTTC.

V and J are TRBV4-3 and TRBJ1-4; 7 positions agree with TRBD1. Trimming removed 0 bases from V and 4 bases from J; junction bases left unmatched: 11. The V gene's germline CDR1 is LGHNA and CDR2 YSLEER. This CDR3 spans 18 amino acids. The CDR3 nucleotides read TGCGCCAGCAGCCAAGATGTCCAGGGGGTCATCTATAATGAAAAACTGTTTTTT. Translation: CASSQDVQGVIYNEKLFF.